The 27 T cell receptor beta chains reported below all come from one sample, sequenced in a study of memory CD4+ T cells and cytomegalovirus serostatus. The method was immunoSEQ multiplex PCR; TCRdb's version includes in-frame clones alone and lacks a portion of them. The sample includes around 38,000 clones, 76% seen only once; the top ten take roughly 6.5%. The sort gate was single viable CD3+CD4+CD8-CD45RO+ cells for memory CD4+ T cells. Sequences were obtained from memory CD4+ T cells from blood. These receptors were taken from an adult in good health and CMV-seronegative.

CDR3 sequence reads: CASSYPRQGGNTEAFF. The CDR3, as DNA: TGTGCCAGCAGTTACCCTCGACAGGGAGGGAACACTGAAGCTTTCTTT. The V and J genes are TRBV6-5 and TRBJ1-1; TRBD1 matches 7 bases. Germline V gives CDR1 MNHEY, CDR2 SVGAGI. J lost 1 base, V lost 2 bases, and 7 bases had no gene match. The CDR3 totals 16 residues.

As DNA, the CDR3 is TGCGCCAGCAGCTACACGGCCTCGGACACCTCTGAAGCTTTCTTT. This translates into CASSYTASDTSEAFF. The chain carries TRBV5-1 and TRBJ1-1; maybe TRBD1 (5 bases). Trimming took off 3 bases at V and 6 bases at J, with 18 bases between the two ends. There are 15 residues in the CDR3. Germline V lookup: CDR1 SGHRS, CDR2 YFSETQ.

The chain has TRBV7-2 and TRBJ2-7; 8 bases align to TRBD1. The germline CDR1 and CDR2 sequences are SGHTA and FQGNSA. This CDR3 comprises 17 residues. V shed 2 bases and J 1 base; nucleotides not matched to a gene: 10. The DNA of the CDR3 is TGTGCCAGCAGCTTAAGACAGGGGCGCTCCGAATCCTACGAGCAGTACTTC. It codes for CASSLRQGRSESYEQYF.

The chain employs TRBV5-6 and TRBJ2-1; 7 nucleotides match TRBD2. The V and J ends lost 3 bases and 7 bases, in that order; junction bases with no gene match: 10. CDR1 is SGHDT, CDR2 YYEEEE, per germline. The CDR3 runs 15 residues. CDR3 region: CASSSWGGDINEQFF. CDR3 DNA sequence: TGTGCCAGCAGCTCCTGGGGGGGAGATATAAATGAGCAGTTCTTC. The full variable domain, its missing parts supplied by reference TRBV5-6 and TRBJ2-1, is DAGVTQSPTHLIKTRGQQVTLRCSPKSGHDTVSWYQQALGQGPQFIFQYYEEEERQRGNFPDRFSGHQFPNYSSELNVNALLLGDSALYLCASSSWGGDINEQFFGPGTRLTVL.

In this sample, this clone turned up once. J is TRBJ2-1 and V is TRBV7-2; D ambiguous. CDR1 and CDR2 from the germline V gene are SGHTA and FQGNSA. V shed 5 bases and J shed 13 bases, with 15 bases lying between them. CDR3 size: 12 residues. CDR3 DNA sequence: TGTGCCAGCAGCCCGGAAGGTAATCTACAGTTCTTC. Protein: CASSPEGNLQFF.

The rearrangement joins TRBV6-5 to TRBJ1-1; D unresolved. Germline V gene sequence: CDR1 MNHEY, CDR2 SVGAGI. Trimming left V 6 bases short and J 6 bases short, with 14 bases between. The CDR3 consists of 13 residues. DNA of the CDR3: TGTGCCAGCAGCCCGGGTCCCCGGGCTGAAGCTTTCTTT. Protein sequence: CASSPGPRAEAFF.

The V and J genes are TRBV5-1 and TRBJ2-2; D is uncertain. Germline loops: CDR1 SGHRS, CDR2 YFSETQ. This CDR3 contains 14 residues. V shed 1 base and J shed 3 bases, with 7 bases lying between them. CDR3 protein: CASSLNSYTGELFF. In DNA, the CDR3 is TGCGCCAGCAGCTTGAACTCCTACACCGGGGAGCTGTTTTTT.

This clone came up a few times. The V call is TRBV30, the J call TRBJ1-1; the D is unclear. Germline loops: CDR1 GTSNPN, CDR2 SVGIG (reference sequence). The CDR3 is made up of 12 amino acids. V was shortened by 5 bases and J by 6 bases, with 13 bases between the two germline ends. The DNA for the CDR3 is TGTGCCTGGTCCCAGAGAAGATCTGAAGCTTTCTTT. Amino acids: CAWSQRRSEAFF.

This clone has a single count. The genes are TRBV7-8 and TRBJ2-1; D may correspond to TRBD1 or TRBD2 (5 bases each). V was cut by 2 bases and J by 13 bases, with 24 bases left in between. Germline V gene data show CDR1 as SGHVS and CDR2 as FQNEAQ. This CDR3 region has 16 residues. The CDR3 sequence: CASSLTPTGTRAEQFF. In nucleotides, the CDR3 is TGTGCCAGCAGCTTAACCCCCACCGGGACCAGGGCGGAACAGTTCTTC.

This rearrangement joins TRBV7-2 to TRBJ2-2, with a weak D call TRBD2 (6 bases). Trimming cost V 5 bases and J 0 bases, with 10 bases left between them. The CDR3 is made up of 15 amino acids. Germline V gene lookup returns CDR1 SGHTA and CDR2 FQGNSA. The CDR3 loop reads CASSHGGSNTGELFF. For the CDR3, the DNA is TGTGCCAGCAGCCACGGAGGGTCGAACACCGGGGAGCTGTTTTTT. Filled out from reference TRBV7-2 and TRBJ2-2, the complete variable domain reads GAGVSQSPSNKVTEKGKDVELRCDPISGHTALYWYRQSLGQGLEFLIYFQGNSAPDKSGLPSDRFSAERTGGSVSTLTIQRTQQEDSAVYLCASSHGGSNTGELFFGEGSRLTVL.

The J gene is TRBJ2-2, the V gene TRBV5-1, with 9 nucleotides matching TRBD2. Germline loops: CDR1 SGHRS, CDR2 YFSETQ. The V gene end was trimmed by 3 bases and the J gene end by 6 bases; junction bases not matched to a gene: 15. The CDR3 has 18 residues. The CDR3 DNA follows: TGCGCCAGCAGCTCCCCGGCTAGCGGGAAAGCCGGGGCCGGGGAGCTGTTTTTT. This gives the protein CASSSPASGKAGAGELFF.

The chain carries TRBV6-5 and TRBJ1-1; possibly TRBD1 for D (5 bases). Germline values: CDR1 MNHEY, CDR2 SVGAGI. The CDR3 runs 15 residues. V lost 7 bases, J lost 4 bases, and 19 bases lay in between. The CDR3 DNA follows: TGTGCCAGCACAAGTCGGGGGTCCGTCTCCACTGAAGCTTTCTTT. Protein product: CASTSRGSVSTEAFF.

The chain carries TRBV30 and TRBJ2-1; 7 bases fit TRBD2. The CDR3 extends over 14 amino acids. Germline V gene sequence: CDR1 GTSNPN, CDR2 SVGIG (reference sequence). J gave up 3 bases and V 0 bases, and 2 bases lay outside the gene matches. In DNA form, the CDR3 reads TGTGCCTGGAGTGTAACGGGAGGCTACAATGAGCAGTTCTTC. Translating gives CAWSVTGGYNEQFF.

This clone was recorded only once. The rearrangement uses TRBV5-4 and TRBJ2-2; perhaps TRBD2 as D (5 bases). This CDR3 is built from 15 residues. V lost 4 bases and J lost 2, with 12 bases in between. Germline-derived CDR1 and CDR2 are SGHNT and YYREEE (reference sequence). CDR3 sequence: CASSPGRGNTGELFF. The CDR3 region has the DNA TGTGCCAGCAGCCCCGGCCGGGGTAACACCGGGGAGCTGTTTTTT.

The V call is TRBV6-1, the J call TRBJ2-2; no clear D. Trimming removed 1 base at V and 2 bases at J, with 2 bases between. The CDR3 spans 13 residues. Germline V lookup: CDR1 MNHNS, CDR2 SASEGT. CDR3 amino acids: CASSEGNTGELFF. The CDR3 bases are TGTGCCAGCAGTGAAGGAAACACCGGGGAGCTGTTTTTT.

This clone was seen a single time. The chain has TRBV19 and TRBJ2-7; D gene uncertain. V was shortened by 2 bases and J by 5 bases, with 10 bases between the two germline ends. CDR1 and CDR2 (germline): LNHDA, SQIVND (reference sequence). The CDR3 loop spans 13 amino acids. CDR3 in DNA: TGTGCCAGTAGTATAACTGCCGGCGACGAGCAGTACTTC. The encoded protein is CASSITAGDEQYF.

V gene TRBV19 combines with J gene TRBJ1-5; no definite D call. CDR3 length: 17 residues. V shed 6 bases and J shed 0 bases, with 18 bases lying between them. CDR1 is LNHDA and CDR2 is SQIVND in the germline V gene (reference sequence). CDR3 DNA sequence: TGTGCCAGTAGAAGTTCCCGGGATCCTAATAGCAATCAGCCCCAGCATTTT. It specifies CASRSSRDPNSNQPQHF.

By share, this clone counts as medium-sized. CDR3 bases: TGTGCCAGCAGTAGACAGGGGGTAGCTTTCTTT. Translated, it gives CASSRQGVAFF. V and J are TRBV6-5 and TRBJ1-1; 9 nucleotides agree with TRBD1. The CDR3 is 11 residues long. Trimming removed 5 bases from V and 10 bases from J; junction bases left unmatched: 2. Germline loops: CDR1 MNHEY, CDR2 SVGAGI.

The chain uses TRBV11-2 and TRBJ1-5; D gene uncertain. The CDR3 is 13 residues long. Germline CDR1 SGHAT, CDR2 FQNNGV. V lost 2 bases, J lost 5 bases, and 7 bases lay in between. In nucleotides, the CDR3 is TGTGCCAGCAGCTTAACTGCGCATCAGCCCCAGCATTTT. It codes for CASSLTAHQPQHF.

J is TRBJ1-4 and V is TRBV7-2; the D gene is possibly TRBD1 (5 bases). Trimming stripped 5 bases from V and 4 bases from J, with 8 bases between. CDR3 length: 13 residues. Per the germline V gene, CDR1 is SGHTA and CDR2 is FQGNSA. The CDR3 reads CASSRGVNEKLFF. The CDR3 nucleotides read TGTGCCAGCAGCAGGGGAGTTAATGAAAAACTGTTTTTT.

The genes are TRBV28 and TRBJ2-3; TRBD2 aligns across 8 bases. V lost 2 bases, J lost 14 bases, and 18 bases stayed unmatched. CDR1 is MDHEN and CDR2 is SYDVKM in the germline V gene. This CDR3 is 16 amino acids long. The CDR3 is CASSLGFAGGGGMAYF. CDR3 DNA sequence: TGTGCCAGCAGTTTAGGGTTCGCGGGAGGAGGTGGGATGGCGTATTTT.

V gene TRBV6-6 combines with J gene TRBJ2-5; D is perhaps TRBD2 (6 bases). Trimming took 2 bases from V and 3 from J, leaving 10 bases between them. This CDR3 has 14 amino acids. Per germline, CDR1 MNHNY and CDR2 SVGAGI (reference sequence). CDR3 nucleotides: TGTGCCAGCAGTTACGGGGGGTGGGAAGAGACCCAGTACTTC. Amino acid sequence: CASSYGGWEETQYF.

The gene calls are TRBV7-2 and TRBJ2-5, with 14 bases matching TRBD2. Germline V lookup: CDR1 SGHTA, CDR2 FQGNSA. The CDR3 contains 17 residues. The trim removed 4 bases at V and 2 bases at J, leaving 6 bases unmatched. Written as DNA, the CDR3 is TGTGCCAGCAGCTCCCCGGGACTAGCGGGAGTACAAGAGACCCAGTACTTC. Protein sequence: CASSSPGLAGVQETQYF.

The rearrangement uses TRBV29-1 and TRBJ1-2; the D is unclear. CDR3 length: 12 amino acids. V was pared by 1 base and J by 2 bases, with 5 bases between. Germline V CDR1 and CDR2: SQVTM, ANQGSEA. The CDR3: CSVEVENYGYTF. The CDR3 DNA sequence: TGCAGCGTTGAAGTTGAAAACTATGGCTACACCTTC.

V gene TRBV7-8 combines with J gene TRBJ2-3; the match to TRBD2 covers 12 bases. V was pared by 1 base and J by 4 bases, with 6 bases of the junction left unmatched. Per the germline V gene, CDR1 is SGHVS and CDR2 is FQNEAQ. The CDR3 consists of 17 residues. The CDR3 loop reads CASSLGGGLAGPDTQYF. The CDR3 DNA reads as TGTGCCAGCAGCTTAGGGGGAGGACTAGCGGGACCAGATACGCAGTATTTT.

V gene TRBV7-9 combines with J gene TRBJ2-2; 7 bases match TRBD1. The germline V gene has CDR1 SEHNR and CDR2 FQNEAQ (reference sequence). The trim removed 4 bases at V and 1 base at J, leaving 0 bases unmatched. This CDR3 is 14 amino acids long. In nucleotides, the CDR3 is TGTGCCAGCAGCTGGACAGGGAACACCGGGGAGCTGTTTTTT. Translating it yields CASSWTGNTGELFF.

The chain recombines TRBV30 with TRBJ2-1; TRBD2 matches 10 bases. Looked up from germline, CDR1 is GTSNPN and CDR2 is SVGIG (reference sequence). The V gene end was trimmed by 4 bases and the J gene end by 8 bases; junction bases not matched to a gene: 5. This CDR3 has 13 amino acids. CDR3 bases: TGTGCCTGGACGTCTAGCGGGAGCCATGAGCAGTTCTTC. It specifies CAWTSSGSHEQFF.